Listed here are 13 T cell receptor beta chains from one sample, sequenced in a study of human T cells and chemical hapten exposure (dated by TCRdb to the early 2020s). Libraries were made using RACE. The data were produced on a NextSeq 500. TCRdb handled the public reads itself, with Q25 trimming in fastp and clone calling in MiXCR, and kept productive beta chains. Identical CDR3 protein sequences are pooled into one entry, listed with their most common genes and DNA. The sample contains roughly 360,000 distinct CDR3 sequences, 4.8% of them found a single time. Jointly, the top ten make up under 3% of the sample. Interpreted using the paper, the time point label stands for: patch test 1, 2 weeks after DPC sensitization. Explained via the paper, the treatment or condition label denotes: therapeutic diphenylcyclopropenone sensitization with weekly scalp DPC. Sequenced material: whole blood, taken in connection with sensitization to the hapten diphenylcyclopropenone (DPC). The receptors shown here come from a woman in her 50s with alopecia areata. Some clones in this sample may be carry-over from other donors' samples.

The chain is built from TRBV6-2 or TRBV6-3 and TRBJ2-3, with 7 bases fitting TRBD2. CDR1 is MNHEY and CDR2 is SVGEGT in the germline V gene. The CDR3 totals 19 residues. V dropped 2 bases and J dropped 1; count of bases not matched to a gene: 15. Here the CDR3 reads CASSYTPGLTLWGTDTQYF. CDR3 bases: TGTGCCAGCAGTTACACACCGGGACTAACCTTATGGGGCACAGATACGCAGTATTTT.

V is TRBV9 and J is TRBJ2-7; a possible D gene is TRBD1 (5 bases). CDR1 SGDLS and CDR2 YYNGEE come from the germline V gene. The CDR3 is made up of 11 amino acids. Deletions cut 7 bases from V and 7 bases from J, with 12 bases between. CDR3 sequence: CASGPGLEQYF. DNA for the CDR3: TGTGCCAGCGGTCCAGGGTTGGAGCAGTACTTC.

The chain combines TRBV28 with TRBJ1-5, with D unresolved. The germline V and J ends were trimmed by 2 bases and 1 base, with 9 bases remaining between them. Germline V lookup: CDR1 MDHEN, CDR2 SYDVKM. The CDR3 is 15 residues long. The CDR3 DNA sequence: TGTGCCAGCAGTTTAGGGAGTACGAGCAATCAGCCCCAGCATTTT. It encodes CASSLGSTSNQPQHF.

This clonotype was counted a few times. This chain joins TRBV7-2 and TRBJ2-4; TRBD1 matches 7 bases. The CDR3 has 15 amino acids. Germline V CDR1 and CDR2: SGHTA, FQGNSA. The trim removed 4 bases at V and 2 bases at J, leaving 5 bases unmatched. The CDR3, as DNA: TGTGCCAGCAGCTCGACAGGGACGACCAAAAACATTCAGTACTTC. Translation: CASSSTGTTKNIQYF.

This clonotype was observed many times. The chain combines TRBV7-9 with TRBJ2-5, with 11 bases aligning to TRBD2. The junction had 1 base not matched to a gene; V was cut back by 3 bases and J by 4 bases. The CDR3 runs to 14 residues. From germline, CDR1 is SEHNR and CDR2 FQNEAQ (reference sequence). The CDR3 nucleotides are TGTGCCAGCAGCTTCCTAGCGGGGGGAGAGACCCAGTACTTC. It is translated as CASSFLAGGETQYF.

In its sample, this clonotype was seen many times. The CDR3 DNA reads TGTGCCAGCAAGAGCAAAGGGAGGGCAACTAATGAAAAACTGTTTTTT. It specifies CASKSKGRATNEKLFF. The chain employs TRBV28 and TRBJ1-4; D is ambiguous. The V end lost 7 bases, the J end lost 0 bases, and 15 bases lay between the germline ends. CDR1 MDHEN and CDR2 SYDVKM come from the germline V gene. The CDR3 runs 16 residues. Complete variable domain (other parts from reference TRBV28 and TRBJ1-4): DVKVTQSSRYLVKRTGEKVFLECVQDMDHENMFWYRQDPGLGLRLIYFSYDVKMKEKGDIPEGYSVSREKKERFSLILESASTNQTSMYLCASKSKGRATNEKLFFGSGTQLSVL.

This clonotype showed up many times. CDR3 DNA: TGCGCCAGCAGCTCCGGACAGGGGGCACACGAGCAGTACTTC. It encodes CASSSGQGAHEQYF. The V and J genes are TRBV5-1 and TRBJ2-7, with 11 bases identical to TRBD1. The germline CDR1 and CDR2 sequences are SGHRS and YFSETQ. J was trimmed by 5 bases and V by 3 bases; bases with no gene match: 4. The CDR3 is 14 residues long.

This clonotype was seen ten or more times. The gene calls are TRBV29-1 and TRBJ1-2; 9 positions match TRBD1. This CDR3 is 12 amino acids long. The V and J ends lost 4 bases and 8 bases, in that order; junction bases with no gene match: 5. The germline V gene encodes CDR1 SQVTM and CDR2 ANQGSEA. The CDR3 sequence is CSVAGTGQGYTF. The CDR3 nucleotides are TGCAGCGTTGCCGGGACAGGGCAAGGCTACACCTTC.

This clonotype was recorded many times. This sequence joins TRBV11-2 and TRBJ1-5, with D uncertain. Between the trimmed V and J ends, which lost 3 bases and 7 bases, there was a span of 10 bases. CDR1 is SGHAT and CDR2 is FQNNGV in the germline V gene. The CDR3 totals 13 residues. The CDR3 region has the DNA TGTGCCAGCAGCTTGGCTTCCCAGCAGCCCCAGCATTTT. It translates to CASSLASQQPQHF.

This clonotype showed up just a few times. The chain recombines TRBV6-2 or TRBV6-3 with TRBJ2-1, with D uncertain. The V end lost 6 bases, the J end lost 5 bases, and 17 bases lay between the germline ends. Germline V gene sequence: CDR1 MNHEY, CDR2 SVGEGT. The CDR3 extends over 15 amino acids. CDR3 region: CASRSLPPLNNEQFF. The DNA for the CDR3 is TGTGCCAGCAGATCACTTCCTCCATTGAACAATGAGCAGTTCTTC.

The rearrangement links TRBV6-5 to TRBJ2-3, with D perhaps matching TRBD1 (6 bases). The CDR3 spans 16 residues. Germline assignment: CDR1 MNHEY and CDR2 SVGAGI. Trimming took off 6 bases at V and 2 bases at J, with 18 bases between the two ends. The DNA of the CDR3 is TGTGCCAGCAGCTCAGGGGCAACGAGCCCCACAGATACGCAGTATTTT. This sequence encodes CASSSGATSPTDTQYF.

This clonotype was recorded at least ten times. The chain recombines TRBV7-9 with TRBJ1-5; 7 bases are shared with TRBD1. The CDR3 contains 16 residues. Germline V gene sequence: CDR1 SEHNR, CDR2 FQNEAQ (reference sequence). Trimming at V came to 2 bases and at J to 4 bases, leaving 8 bases not matched to a gene. CDR3 sequence (DNA): TGTGCCAGCAGCTTAACCGGACAGGACGCTAATCAGCCCCAGCATTTT. Its translation: CASSLTGQDANQPQHF.

This clonotype was detected ten times or more. The rearrangement uses TRBV7-9 and TRBJ2-5, with 9 bases fitting TRBD2. Germline V gene lookup returns CDR1 SEHNR and CDR2 FQNEAQ (reference sequence). After removal of 5 bases from V and 6 bases from J, the junction contained 10 bases not matched to a gene. The CDR3 spans 15 residues. The CDR3 nucleotides read TGTGCCAGCAGCGCCGCCCTAGCGGGATTAAAGACCCAGTACTTC. Amino acid sequence: CASSAALAGLKTQYF. Full variable domain (remainder filled in from reference TRBV7-9 and TRBJ2-5): DTGVSQNPRHKITKRGQNVTFRCDPISEHNRLYWYRQTLGQGPEFLTYFQNEAQLEKSRLLSDRFSAERPKGSFSTLEIQRTEQGDSAMYLCASSAALAGLKTQYFGPGTRLLVL.